The clone carrying this T cell receptor (beta chain) came up many times. Primed by a sample-barcoded 5' primer and a J-beta primer mix, a second PCR proceeded for roughly 7 to 12 cycles. TCRdb reprocessed the 5' RACE reads via MiXCR and lists one record per CDR3 protein. The sample includes some 930,000 distinct CDR3 sequences, 25% to 35% of them seen just once. The sample comes from a study of blood T cells in healthy people across ages. Per germline, CDR1 ENHRY and CDR2 SYGVKD. The CDR3 contains 13 residues. Trimming cost V 0 bases and J 5 bases, with 7 bases left between them. These data were also reused for a study on T cells of mothers and their children.

This receptor was obtained from a woman aged 40 to 50 in good health. This chain connects TRBV10-3 to TRBJ2-5; D not resolved. Sequencing was carried out using blood. CDR3 nucleotide sequence: TGTGCCATCAGTGAGTCAGAGGTGGAGACCCAGTACTTC. This codes for CAISESEVETQYF.